This T cell receptor (beta chain) stems from a study of blood T cell repertoires in COVID-19. V lost 8 bases, J lost 3 bases, and 12 bases lay in between. This CDR3 has 13 amino acids. Germline CDR1 reads SNHLY; CDR2 reads FYNNEI. Seattle patients were enrolled while actively infected and followed longitudinally. Profiling relied on immunoSEQ multiplex PCR, and the TCRdb table lists in-frame clones only, not all of them. In the table there are 300,000 to 350,000 clones, approximately 92% of which are singletons. The receptor's source is a young woman with COVID-19, enrolled during active disease. Sequencing was carried out using peripheral blood. V is TRBV2 and J is TRBJ2-3; D is perhaps TRBD2 (6 bases). The CDR3 sequence is CASVASVTDTQYF. CDR3 DNA: TGTGCCAGCGTGGCTAGCGTAACAGATACGCAGTATTTT.